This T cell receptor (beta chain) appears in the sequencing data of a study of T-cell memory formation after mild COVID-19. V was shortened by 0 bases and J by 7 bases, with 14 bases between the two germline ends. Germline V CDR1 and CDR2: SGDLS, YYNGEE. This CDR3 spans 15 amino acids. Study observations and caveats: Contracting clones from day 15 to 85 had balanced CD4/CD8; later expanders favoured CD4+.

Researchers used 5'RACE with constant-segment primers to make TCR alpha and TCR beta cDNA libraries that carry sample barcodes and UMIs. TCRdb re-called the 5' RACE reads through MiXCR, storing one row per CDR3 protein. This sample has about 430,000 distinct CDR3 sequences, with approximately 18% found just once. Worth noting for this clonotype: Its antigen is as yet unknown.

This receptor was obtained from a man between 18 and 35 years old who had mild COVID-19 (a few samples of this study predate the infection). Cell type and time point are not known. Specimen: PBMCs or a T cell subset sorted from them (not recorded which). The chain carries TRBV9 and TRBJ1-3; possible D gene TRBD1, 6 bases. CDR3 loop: CASSVGDTDLNTIYF. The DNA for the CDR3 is TGTGCCAGCAGCGTAGGGGACACCGACCTGAACACCATATATTTT.